The 25 T cell receptor beta chains below come from one sample, sequenced in a study of blood T cell repertoires in COVID-19. TCRdb's copy holds only in-frame clones and misses some; the assay was immunoSEQ multiplex PCR. Of about 100,000 clones detected, less than 90% appear once; the ten largest clones hold 6.5% to 8%. Specimen: peripheral blood. All receptors come from a man under 40 in a cohort sampled during active COVID-19.

This clone occurred once. The chain combines TRBV7-9 with TRBJ2-3; 9 bases align to TRBD1. In germline, CDR1 is SEHNR, CDR2 FQNEAQ (reference sequence). The CDR3 sequence is 16 residues long. V shed 3 bases, J shed 2 bases, and the junction held 6 bases outside the gene matches. The CDR3 DNA reads TGTGCCAGCAGCTTCGCACAGGGGGCGCCCACAGATACGCAGTATTTT. Translation: CASSFAQGAPTDTQYF.

The rearrangement links TRBV5-6 to TRBJ1-2, with 9 bases matching TRBD1. Looked up from germline, CDR1 is SGHDT and CDR2 is YYEEEE. With 3 bases clipped from V and 2 bases from J, the junction kept 5 bases outside the gene matches. This CDR3 has 15 amino acids. The CDR3 loop reads CASSSQGQGNYGYTF. DNA for the CDR3: TGTGCCAGCAGCTCCCAGGGACAGGGAAACTATGGCTACACCTTC.

Here the CDR3 DNA reads TGTGCCAGTAGTATACGGTGGGGCGATCATGAAGCTTTCTTT. This codes for CASSIRWGDHEAFF. V is TRBV19 and J is TRBJ1-1, with D perhaps TRBD1 (5 bases). The CDR3 covers 14 residues. V was pared by 2 bases and J by 7 bases, with 14 bases between. The germline V gene encodes CDR1 LNHDA and CDR2 SQIVND (reference sequence).

The chain employs TRBV5-1 and TRBJ1-2, with D maybe TRBD1 (5 bases). From germline, CDR1 is SGHRS and CDR2 YFSETQ. The V gene lost 0 bases and the J gene lost 5 bases, with 17 bases spanning the gap. The CDR3 extends over 16 amino acids. The CDR3: CASSLGVASGGYGYTF. CDR3 sequence (DNA): TGCGCCAGCAGCTTGGGTGTAGCGTCCGGGGGGTATGGCTACACCTTC.

The chain is built from TRBV19 and TRBJ1-4, with D possibly matching TRBD1 (6 bases). CDR3 length: 16 amino acids. In germline, CDR1 is LNHDA, CDR2 SQIVND (reference sequence). The V end lost 10 bases, the J end lost 8 bases, and 26 bases lay between the germline ends. Here the CDR3 DNA reads TGTGCCACTTCCTCCCCGGGACACAAACATGGGGAAAAACTGTTTTTT. It translates to CATSSPGHKHGEKLFF.

The CDR3: CASSKAATLNTEAFF. The CDR3 DNA reads TGTGCCAGCAGCAAAGCGGCCACCTTGAACACTGAAGCTTTCTTT. The rearrangement uses TRBV21-1 and TRBJ1-1; the D segment call TRBD1 is taken from the table without a DNA check. TRBV21-1 is reported as a pseudogene. This CDR3 spans 15 amino acids.

The CDR3 DNA follows: TGCAGCGTTGGTGTGGTTAATCGAGGGTACGAGCAGTACTTC. Protein product: CSVGVVNRGYEQYF. This sequence joins TRBV29-1 and TRBJ2-7, with a tentative D call TRBD2 (5 bases). This CDR3 region has 14 residues. CDR1 and CDR2 (germline): SQVTM, ANQGSEA. With 4 bases removed from V and 4 bases from J, the gap between germline ends came to 17 bases.

The CDR3 protein is CASSLGQANNEQFF. The CDR3 nucleotides are TGTGCCAGCAGCTTGGGACAGGCAAACAATGAGCAGTTCTTC. The chain recombines TRBV7-2 with TRBJ2-1; 8 bases map to TRBD1. Trimming removed 3 bases from V and 5 bases from J; junction bases left unmatched: 3. Germline values: CDR1 SGHTA, CDR2 FQGNSA. The length of the CDR3 is 14 residues.

The genes are TRBV6-1 and TRBJ1-4, with D perhaps TRBD1 (6 bases). CDR1 and CDR2 (germline): MNHNS, SASEGT. Trimming stripped 6 bases from V and 0 bases from J, with 14 bases between. The CDR3 runs to 16 residues. CDR3 in DNA: TGTGCCAGCAGCGAACCGGGACATACAACTAATGAAAAACTGTTTTTT. Translated: CASSEPGHTTNEKLFF.

The chain joins TRBV5-1 to TRBJ2-3; perhaps TRBD1 as D (6 bases). The length of the CDR3 is 14 residues. Germline V CDR1 and CDR2: SGHRS, YFSETQ. Trimming cost V 0 bases and J 5 bases, with 10 bases left between them. CDR3 sequence: CASSLGTAGDTQYF. The CDR3 DNA reads as TGCGCCAGCAGCTTGGGGACAGCTGGAGATACGCAGTATTTT.

The chain combines TRBV4-1 with TRBJ2-1; TRBD2 aligns across 8 bases. This CDR3 spans 17 amino acids. CDR1 MGHRA and CDR2 YSYEKL come from the germline V gene. The V segment lost 0 bases and the J segment 7 bases; nucleotides outside the gene matches: 11. The CDR3 region has the DNA TGCGCCAGCAGCCAAGATAAGGTACAGCGGGGGTGGAATGAGCAGTTCTTC. Its translation: CASSQDKVQRGWNEQFF.

V usage is TRBV3-1 (or the pseudogene TRBV3-2) and J usage is TRBJ2-3; 13 bases line up with TRBD2. Trimming removed 4 bases from V and 0 bases from J; junction bases left unmatched: 7. Germline loops: CDR1 LGHDT, CDR2 YNNKEL (reference sequence). The CDR3 sequence is 18 residues long. This chain's CDR3 is CASSPWGTSGISTDTQYF. The CDR3 nucleotides read TGTGCCAGCAGCCCCTGGGGGACTAGCGGGATTAGCACAGATACGCAGTATTTT.

CDR3 DNA sequence: TGCGCCAGCAGCTTGGGTAGCGGGGAACGCACAGATACGCAGTATTTT. Amino acids: CASSLGSGERTDTQYF. The chain couples TRBV5-1 to TRBJ2-3; 8 bases match TRBD2. The ends lost 0 bases at V and 1 base at J; junction bases unmatched: 4. CDR1 is SGHRS, CDR2 YFSETQ, per germline. The CDR3 consists of 16 residues.

The V call is TRBV28, the J call TRBJ1-4, with D unresolved. The CDR3 is made up of 15 amino acids. With 1 base removed from V and 3 bases from J, the gap between germline ends came to 9 bases. The germline V gene has CDR1 MDHEN and CDR2 SYDVKM. Here the CDR3 DNA reads TGTGCCAGCAGTTTATACACAGCAGCTAATGAAAAACTGTTTTTT. This translates into CASSLYTAANEKLFF. Together with reference TRBV28 and TRBJ1-4, the CDR3 gives the full variable domain: DVKVTQSSRYLVKRTGEKVFLECVQDMDHENMFWYRQDPGLGLRLIYFSYDVKMKEKGDIPEGYSVSREKKERFSLILESASTNQTSMYLCASSLYTAANEKLFFGSGTQLSVL.

This rearrangement joins TRBV19 to TRBJ1-1; no firm D call. Germline CDR1 and CDR2: LNHDA and SQIVND (reference sequence). This CDR3 has 15 amino acids. The V and J ends lost 7 bases and 2 bases respectively, with 17 bases between them. CDR3 protein: CASTSSITVNTEAFF. As DNA, the CDR3 is TGTGCCAGTACTTCCTCAATTACTGTAAACACTGAAGCTTTCTTT.

The V call is TRBV6-5, the J call TRBJ2-1; D perhaps matches TRBD2 (6 bases). Trimming left V 6 bases short and J 7 bases short, with 19 bases between. The germline V gene encodes CDR1 MNHEY and CDR2 SVGAGI. The length of the CDR3 is 15 residues. The CDR3 nucleotides read TGTGCCAGCAGCTTCGGGACTGTAAGTGGGAATGAGCAGTTCTTC. It yields the protein CASSFGTVSGNEQFF.

The rearrangement uses TRBV5-1 and TRBJ2-5; 15 nucleotides line up with TRBD2. Germline CDR1 SGHRS, CDR2 YFSETQ. CDR3 length equals 16 residues. V shed 3 bases and J 5 bases; nucleotides not matched to a gene: 5. For the CDR3, the DNA is TGCGCCAGCAGCTCAGGGACTAGCGGGGGGTCGGAGACCCAGTACTTC. Protein sequence: CASSSGTSGGSETQYF.

V usage is TRBV6-2 or TRBV6-3 and J usage is TRBJ1-2, with a possible D match to TRBD1 (5 bases). Between the trimmed V and J ends, which lost 2 bases and 3 bases, there was a span of 10 bases. The CDR3 extends over 14 amino acids. Germline loops: CDR1 MNHEY, CDR2 SVGEGT. CDR3 DNA: TGTGCCAGCAGTTACAGTCCAGGGTACTATGGCTACACCTTC. This gives the protein CASSYSPGYYGYTF.

The V and J genes are TRBV9 and TRBJ2-3, with no clear D. Trimming removed 0 bases from V and 0 bases from J, with 5 bases in between. Germline values: CDR1 SGDLS, CDR2 YYNGEE. This CDR3 comprises 14 residues. The CDR3 protein is CASSVASSTDTQYF. DNA for the CDR3: TGTGCCAGCAGCGTAGCCTCTAGCACAGATACGCAGTATTTT.

V usage is TRBV2 and J usage is TRBJ1-5; D is uncertain. Trimming removed 1 base from V and 1 base from J, with 8 bases in between. Germline-derived CDR1 and CDR2 are SNHLY and FYNNEI. The CDR3 is 15 residues long. DNA for the CDR3: TGTGCCAGCAGTGAAGAACAGATCAGCAATCAGCCCCAGCATTTT. It codes for CASSEEQISNQPQHF.

This chain's CDR3 is CASSLGWGGVRGETEAFF. In nucleotides, the CDR3 is TGCGCCAGCAGCTTGGGATGGGGAGGGGTGAGGGGGGAGACTGAAGCTTTCTTT. The V and J genes are TRBV5-1 and TRBJ1-1; the D gene is possibly TRBD1 (6 bases). The CDR3 is made up of 18 amino acids. V was trimmed by 0 bases and J by 5 bases, leaving 23 bases between them. The V gene's germline CDR1 is SGHRS and CDR2 YFSETQ.

This rearrangement joins TRBV9 to TRBJ2-3, with a possible D match to TRBD2 (6 bases). The CDR3 loop spans 13 amino acids. Trimming took off 0 bases at V and 6 bases at J, with 8 bases between the two ends. Germline CDR1 and CDR2: SGDLS and YYNGEE. CDR3 in amino acids: CASSVGEDDTQYF. CDR3 bases: TGTGCCAGCAGCGTAGGGGAGGATGATACGCAGTATTTT.

The chain couples TRBV3-1 (or the pseudogene TRBV3-2) to TRBJ2-2, with 8 bases fitting TRBD2. The ends lost 3 bases at V and 2 bases at J; junction bases unmatched: 5. Germline values: CDR1 LGHDT, CDR2 YNNKEL (reference sequence). There are 16 residues in the CDR3. CDR3 nucleotide sequence: TGTGCCAGCAGCCAGGGACTAGAATTTAACACCGGGGAGCTGTTTTTT. It yields the protein CASSQGLEFNTGELFF.

The chain links TRBV6-5 to TRBJ1-3, with 8 bases fitting TRBD1. CDR3 length equals 15 residues. After removal of 5 bases from V and 0 bases from J, the junction contained 3 bases not matched to a gene. Germline V gives CDR1 MNHEY, CDR2 SVGAGI. DNA for the CDR3: TGTGCCAGCAGTCGGACAGGGAGCTCTGGAAACACCATATATTTT. Translation gives CASSRTGSSGNTIYF.

The gene calls are TRBV29-1 and TRBJ1-5; D is perhaps TRBD1 (6 bases). Trimming pared 5 bases from V and 2 bases from J, leaving 13 bases between. The CDR3 contains 14 residues. Germline V CDR1 and CDR2: SQVTM, ANQGSEA. This CDR3 is CSVQTGLGNQPQHF. The CDR3, as DNA: TGCAGCGTTCAGACAGGATTGGGCAATCAGCCCCAGCATTTT. The full variable domain, completed using reference TRBV29-1 and TRBJ1-5, is SAVISQKPSRDICQRGTSLTIQCQVDSQVTMMFWYRQQPGQSLTLIATANQGSEATYESGFVIDKFPISRPNLTFSTLTVSNMSPEDSSIYLCSVQTGLGNQPQHFGDGTRLSIL.